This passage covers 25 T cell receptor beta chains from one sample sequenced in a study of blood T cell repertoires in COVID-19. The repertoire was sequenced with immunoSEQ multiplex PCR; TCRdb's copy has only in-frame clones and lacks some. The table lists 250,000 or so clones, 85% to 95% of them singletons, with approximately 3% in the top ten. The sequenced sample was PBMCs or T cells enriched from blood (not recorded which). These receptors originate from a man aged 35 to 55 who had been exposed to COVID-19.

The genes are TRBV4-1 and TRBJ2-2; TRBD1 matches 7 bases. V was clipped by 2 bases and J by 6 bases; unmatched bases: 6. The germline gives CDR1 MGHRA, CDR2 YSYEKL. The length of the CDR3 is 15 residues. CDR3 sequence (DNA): TGCGCCAGCAGCCAACCGACAGGGATAGCCGGGGAGCTGTTTTTT. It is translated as CASSQPTGIAGELFF.

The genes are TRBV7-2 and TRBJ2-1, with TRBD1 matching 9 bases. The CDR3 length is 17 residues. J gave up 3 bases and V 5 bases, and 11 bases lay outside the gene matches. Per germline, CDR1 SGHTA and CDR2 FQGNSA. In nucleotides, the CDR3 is TGTGCCAGCAGCCCCCAGACAGGACAGGGGAACTACAATGAGCAGTTCTTC. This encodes CASSPQTGQGNYNEQFF.

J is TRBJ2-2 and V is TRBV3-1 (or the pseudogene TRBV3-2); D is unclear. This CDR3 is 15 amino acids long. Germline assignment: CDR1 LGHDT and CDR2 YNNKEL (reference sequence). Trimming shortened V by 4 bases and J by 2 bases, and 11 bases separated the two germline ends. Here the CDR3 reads CASSLSRLNTGELFF. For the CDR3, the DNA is TGTGCCAGCAGCCTGAGCAGACTCAACACCGGGGAGCTGTTTTTT.

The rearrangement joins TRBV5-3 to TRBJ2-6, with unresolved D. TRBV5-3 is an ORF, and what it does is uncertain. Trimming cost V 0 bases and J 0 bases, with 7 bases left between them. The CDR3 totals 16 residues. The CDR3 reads CARSLEWSSGANVLTF. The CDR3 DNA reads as TGTGCCAGAAGCTTGGAGTGGAGCTCTGGGGCCAACGTCCTGACTTTC.

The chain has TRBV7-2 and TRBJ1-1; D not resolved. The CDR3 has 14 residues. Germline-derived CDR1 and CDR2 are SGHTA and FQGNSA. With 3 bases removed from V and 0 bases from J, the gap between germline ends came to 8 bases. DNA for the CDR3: TGTGCCAGCAGCTTGAGACAATTGAACACTGAAGCTTTCTTT. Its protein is CASSLRQLNTEAFF.

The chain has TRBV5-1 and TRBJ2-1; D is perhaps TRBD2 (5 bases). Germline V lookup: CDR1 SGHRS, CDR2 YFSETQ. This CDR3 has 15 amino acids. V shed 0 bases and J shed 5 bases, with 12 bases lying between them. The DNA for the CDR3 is TGCGCCAGCAGCTTGGGACTAAGCGAAGACAATGAGCAGTTCTTC. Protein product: CASSLGLSEDNEQFF.

CDR3 nucleotide sequence: TGTGCCAGTAGTATAGGGGGGCTTAGACGGACCTCTGGAAACACCATATATTTT. Amino acid sequence: CASSIGGLRRTSGNTIYF. The genes are TRBV19 and TRBJ1-3; D is possibly TRBD1 (6 bases). V lost 1 base and J lost 0, with 16 bases in between. The length of the CDR3 is 18 residues. Germline V gives CDR1 LNHDA, CDR2 SQIVND (reference sequence).

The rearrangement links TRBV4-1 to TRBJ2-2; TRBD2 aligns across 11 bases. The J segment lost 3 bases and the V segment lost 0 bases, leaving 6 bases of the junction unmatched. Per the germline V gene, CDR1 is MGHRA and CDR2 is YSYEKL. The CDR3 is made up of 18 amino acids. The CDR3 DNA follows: TGCGCCAGCAGCCAAGATCAGGCTAGCGGGAGGCACACCGGGGAGCTGTTTTTT. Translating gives CASSQDQASGRHTGELFF.

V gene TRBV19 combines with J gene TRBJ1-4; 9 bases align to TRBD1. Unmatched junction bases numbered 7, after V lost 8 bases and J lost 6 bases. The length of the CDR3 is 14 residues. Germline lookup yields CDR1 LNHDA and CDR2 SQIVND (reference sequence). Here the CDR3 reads CASSTGTGHEKLFF. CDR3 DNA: TGTGCCAGTTCAACCGGGACAGGGCATGAAAAACTGTTTTTT.

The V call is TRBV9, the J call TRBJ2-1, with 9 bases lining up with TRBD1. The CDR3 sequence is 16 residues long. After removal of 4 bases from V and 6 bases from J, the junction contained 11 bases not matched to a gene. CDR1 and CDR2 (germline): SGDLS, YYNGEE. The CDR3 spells CASSIPGTGRFNEQFF. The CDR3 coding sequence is TGTGCCAGCAGCATCCCCGGGACAGGGCGGTTCAATGAGCAGTTCTTC.

CDR3 protein: CASSPRQGPNEKLFF. Written as DNA, the CDR3 is TGTGCCAGCAGCCCCCGGCAGGGGCCTAATGAAAAACTGTTTTTT. The genes are TRBV7-9 and TRBJ1-4; D may be TRBD1 (6 bases). Between the trimmed V and J ends, which lost 5 bases and 3 bases, there was a span of 13 bases. Germline V gene lookup returns CDR1 SEHNR and CDR2 FQNEAQ (reference sequence). There are 15 residues in the CDR3.

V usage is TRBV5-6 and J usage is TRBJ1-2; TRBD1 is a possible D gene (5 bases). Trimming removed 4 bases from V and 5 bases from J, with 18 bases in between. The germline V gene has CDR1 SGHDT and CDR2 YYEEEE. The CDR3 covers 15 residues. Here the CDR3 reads CASSTLRGGGYGYTF. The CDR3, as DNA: TGTGCCAGCAGCACCTTACGGGGCGGGGGTTATGGCTACACCTTC. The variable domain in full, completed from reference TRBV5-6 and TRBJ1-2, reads DAGVTQSPTHLIKTRGQQVTLRCSPKSGHDTVSWYQQALGQGPQFIFQYYEEEERQRGNFPDRFSGHQFPNYSSELNVNALLLGDSALYLCASSTLRGGGYGYTFGSGTRLTVV.

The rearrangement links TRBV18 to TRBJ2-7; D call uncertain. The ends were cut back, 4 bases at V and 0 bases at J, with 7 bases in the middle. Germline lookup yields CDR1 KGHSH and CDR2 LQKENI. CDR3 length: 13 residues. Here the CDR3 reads CASSLVSSYEQYF. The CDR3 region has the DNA TGTGCCAGCTCACTCGTTAGCTCCTACGAGCAGTACTTC.

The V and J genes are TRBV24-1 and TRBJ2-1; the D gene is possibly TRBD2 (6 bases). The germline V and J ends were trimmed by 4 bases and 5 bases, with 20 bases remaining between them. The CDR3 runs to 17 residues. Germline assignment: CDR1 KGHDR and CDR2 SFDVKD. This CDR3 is CATSDPEGGYENNEQFF. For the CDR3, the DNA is TGTGCCACCAGTGACCCCGAGGGAGGATATGAGAACAATGAGCAGTTCTTC.

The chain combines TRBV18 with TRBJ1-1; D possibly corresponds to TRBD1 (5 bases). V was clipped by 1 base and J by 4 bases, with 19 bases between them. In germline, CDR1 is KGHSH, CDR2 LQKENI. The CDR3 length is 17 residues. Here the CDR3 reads CASSPQRMGGTLTEAFF. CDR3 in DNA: TGTGCCAGCTCACCACAAAGAATGGGGGGGACGCTCACTGAAGCTTTCTTT.

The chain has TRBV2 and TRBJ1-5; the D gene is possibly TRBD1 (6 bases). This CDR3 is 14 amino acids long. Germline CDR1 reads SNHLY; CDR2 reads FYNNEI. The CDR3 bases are TGTGCGTCCAGGGGATCATCGGGCAATCAGCCCCAGCATTTT. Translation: CASRGSSGNQPQHF. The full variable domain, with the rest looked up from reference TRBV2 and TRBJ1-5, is EPEVTQTPSHQVTQMGQEVILRCVPISNHLYFYWYRQILGQKVEFLVSFYNNEISEKSEIFDDQFSVERPDGSNFTLKIRSTKLEDSAMYFCASRGSSGNQPQHFGDGTRLSIL.

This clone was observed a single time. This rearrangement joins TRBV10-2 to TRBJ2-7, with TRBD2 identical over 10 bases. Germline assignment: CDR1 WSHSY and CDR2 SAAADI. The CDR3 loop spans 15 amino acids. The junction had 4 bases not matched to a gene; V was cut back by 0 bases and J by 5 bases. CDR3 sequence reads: CASSESSGRIHEQYF. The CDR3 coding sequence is TGCGCCAGCAGTGAGTCTAGCGGGAGGATCCACGAGCAGTACTTC.

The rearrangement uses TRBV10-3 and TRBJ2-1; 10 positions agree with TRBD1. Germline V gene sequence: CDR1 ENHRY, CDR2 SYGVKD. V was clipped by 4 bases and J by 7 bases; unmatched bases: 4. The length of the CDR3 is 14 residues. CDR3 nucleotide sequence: TGTGCCATCAGTGGAGACAGGGGGCGTAATGAGCAGTTCTTC. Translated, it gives CAISGDRGRNEQFF.

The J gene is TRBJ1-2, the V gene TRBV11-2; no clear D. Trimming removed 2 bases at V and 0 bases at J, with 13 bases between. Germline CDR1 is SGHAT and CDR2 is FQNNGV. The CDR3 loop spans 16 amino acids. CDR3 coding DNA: TGTGCCAGCAGCTTATACGAAAGCCACGCTAACTATGGCTACACCTTC. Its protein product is CASSLYESHANYGYTF.

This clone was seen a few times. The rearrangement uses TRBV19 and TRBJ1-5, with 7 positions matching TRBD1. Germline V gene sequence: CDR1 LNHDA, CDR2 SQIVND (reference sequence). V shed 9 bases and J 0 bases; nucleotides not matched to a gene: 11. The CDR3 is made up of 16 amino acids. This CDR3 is CASTRQGRYSNQPQHF. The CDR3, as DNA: TGTGCCAGCACACGACAGGGCCGTTATAGCAATCAGCCCCAGCATTTT.

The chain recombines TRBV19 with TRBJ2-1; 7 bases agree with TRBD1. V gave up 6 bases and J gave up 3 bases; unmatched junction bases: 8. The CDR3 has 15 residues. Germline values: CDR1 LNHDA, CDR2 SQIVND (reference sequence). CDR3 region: CASSMSGTDYNEQFF. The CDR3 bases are TGTGCCAGTAGCATGTCTGGGACAGACTACAATGAGCAGTTCTTC.

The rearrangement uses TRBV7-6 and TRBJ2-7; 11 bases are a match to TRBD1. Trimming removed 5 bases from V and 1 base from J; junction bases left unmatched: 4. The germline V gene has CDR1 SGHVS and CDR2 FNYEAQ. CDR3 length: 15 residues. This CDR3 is CASSRGQGASYEQYF. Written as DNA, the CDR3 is TGTGCCAGCAGCCGAGGACAGGGGGCTTCCTACGAGCAGTACTTC.

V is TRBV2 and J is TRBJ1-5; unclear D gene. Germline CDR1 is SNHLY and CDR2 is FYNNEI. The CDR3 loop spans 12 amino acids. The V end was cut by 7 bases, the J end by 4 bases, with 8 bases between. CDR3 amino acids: CASKNQNQPQHF. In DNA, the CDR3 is TGTGCCAGCAAAAACCAGAATCAGCCCCAGCATTTT.

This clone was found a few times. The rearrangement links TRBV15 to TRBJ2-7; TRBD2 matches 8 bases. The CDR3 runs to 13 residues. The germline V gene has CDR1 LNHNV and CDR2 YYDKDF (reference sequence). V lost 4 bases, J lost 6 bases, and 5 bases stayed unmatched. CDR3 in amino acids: CATSNGLAREQYF. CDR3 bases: TGTGCCACCAGCAATGGACTAGCTCGCGAGCAGTACTTC.

CDR3 protein: CSVLAGSYEQYF. The CDR3 DNA follows: TGCAGCGTACTAGCGGGCTCCTACGAGCAGTACTTC. The rearrangement uses TRBV29-1 and TRBJ2-7; 9 bases align to TRBD2. Germline values: CDR1 SQVTM, CDR2 ANQGSEA. The V gene end was trimmed by 6 bases and the J gene end by 0 bases; junction bases not matched to a gene: 0. The CDR3 runs to 12 residues.